Below, 27 T cell receptor beta chains from the same sample are listed, as sequenced in a study of metastatic and nonmetastatic thyroid tumors. Before thyroid surgery, none of the patients had received any treatment. TCRdb called clones again from the PCR reads with MiXCR. The sample consists of tens of thousands of clones, less than 20% of them appearing once. Sequenced material: blood. The receptors come from a female donor with papillary thyroid cancer or a benign thyroid nodule (not recorded which). Some clones in this sample may be carry-over from other donors' samples.

This clone was picked up many times. The rearrangement links TRBV18 to TRBJ1-1; 7 nucleotides align to TRBD1. CDR1 and CDR2 (germline): KGHSH, LQKENI. This CDR3 has 16 amino acids. V shed 0 bases and J 3 bases; nucleotides not matched to a gene: 7. The CDR3 spells CASSPPAGTEDTEAFF. In DNA, the CDR3 is TGTGCCAGCTCACCACCGGCAGGGACAGAGGACACTGAAGCTTTCTTT.

This clone has at least ten counts. This chain connects TRBV6-1 to TRBJ1-6, with D perhaps matching TRBD1 (5 bases). The CDR3 sequence is 14 residues long. V dropped 10 bases and J dropped 10 bases, with 20 bases sitting between them. Germline loops: CDR1 MNHNS, CDR2 SASEGT. The CDR3 is CATSNLRGVSPLHF. The DNA for the CDR3 is TGTGCCACATCAAACCTCCGGGGGGTATCACCCCTCCACTTT.

This clone was found many times. The V call is TRBV19, the J call TRBJ2-3; the D is unclear. The V and J ends lost 6 bases and 4 bases respectively, with 11 bases between them. CDR3 length: 13 amino acids. The V gene's germline CDR1 is LNHDA and CDR2 SQIVND (reference sequence). The CDR3 DNA follows: TGTGCCAGTAGCCCCCAGGCTTCAGATACGCAGTATTTT. Translating it yields CASSPQASDTQYF.

This clone occurred many times. The chain couples TRBV28 to TRBJ2-3, with 10 nucleotides matching TRBD1. This CDR3 has 16 amino acids. Germline trimming cut 7 bases from V and 3 bases from J; bases unmatched to any gene: 10. The germline V gene has CDR1 MDHEN and CDR2 SYDVKM. The CDR3 protein is CASNAFGTGVTDTQYF. The DNA of the CDR3 is TGTGCCAGCAATGCATTCGGGACAGGGGTTACAGATACGCAGTATTTT. The full variable domain, completed using reference TRBV28 and TRBJ2-3, is DVKVTQSSRYLVKRTGEKVFLECVQDMDHENMFWYRQDPGLGLRLIYFSYDVKMKEKGDIPEGYSVSREKKERFSLILESASTNQTSMYLCASNAFGTGVTDTQYFGPGTRLTVL.

This clone was detected ten times or more. The chain joins TRBV28 to TRBJ2-1; 7 nucleotides match TRBD2. J lost 9 bases, V lost 5 bases, and 16 bases had no gene match. The CDR3 is made up of 16 amino acids. Germline V lookup: CDR1 MDHEN, CDR2 SYDVKM. CDR3 loop: CASSPAKDGRQVEQFF. Written as DNA, the CDR3 is TGTGCCAGCAGTCCCGCCAAGGACGGGAGGCAGGTTGAGCAGTTCTTC.

This clone was seen many times. Compared with germline, one end of the junction differs, possibly owing to a read error. This chain connects TRBV7-7 to TRBJ2-6, with TRBD1 matching over 8 bases. The germline V gene has CDR1 SSHAT and CDR2 FNYEAQ (reference sequence). The CDR3 covers 17 residues. CDR3 residues: CASSPGQAGSGANVLTF. DNA of the CDR3: TGTGCTAGCAGCCCGGGACAGGCCGGCTCTGGGGCCAACGTCCTGACTTTC. The full variable domain, completed using reference TRBV7-7 and TRBJ2-6, is GAGVSQSPRYKVTKRGQDVTLRCDPISSHATLYWYQQALGQGPEFLTYFNYEAQPDKSGLPSDRFSAERPEGSISTLTIQRTEQRDSAMYRCASSPGQAGSGANVLTFGAGSRLTVL.

The sample holds many counts of this clone. V usage is TRBV6-1 and J usage is TRBJ2-7; possibly TRBD1 for D (5 bases). The V gene lost 7 bases and the J gene lost 1 base, with 14 bases spanning the gap. The V gene's germline CDR1 is MNHNS and CDR2 SASEGT. This CDR3 has 14 amino acids. Here the CDR3 DNA reads TGTGCCAGCATTTCAGGGTCCGTTTCCTACGAGCAGTACTTC. Amino acids: CASISGSVSYEQYF.

This clone was observed at least ten times. The chain is built from TRBV4-2 and TRBJ2-2; 15 bases are shared with TRBD2. Germline CDR1 reads LGHNA; CDR2 reads YNFKEQ. The CDR3 length is 18 residues. V dropped 4 bases and J dropped 1; count of bases not matched to a gene: 4. As DNA, the CDR3 is TGTGCCAGCAGCCCGGGACTAGCGGGAGGCGTGAACACCGGGGAGCTGTTTTTT. It encodes CASSPGLAGGVNTGELFF.

This clone was picked up many times. J is TRBJ2-2 and V is TRBV20-1; 10 bases match TRBD2. The CDR3 has 14 amino acids. Germline values: CDR1 DFQATT, CDR2 SNEGSKA (reference sequence). With V trimmed by 2 bases and J by 3 bases, 0 bases remained unmatched. The CDR3 nucleotides are TGCAGTGCTAGACTAGCGGGAGACACCGGGGAGCTGTTTTTT. Protein: CSARLAGDTGELFF.

This clone was observed at least ten times. This chain connects TRBV6-5 to TRBJ2-1; 7 bases are shared with TRBD2. Germline values: CDR1 MNHEY, CDR2 SVGAGI. The CDR3 spans 14 residues. Germline trimming cut 0 bases from V and 6 bases from J; bases unmatched to any gene: 2. This CDR3 is CASSYSSGGNEQFF. The DNA for the CDR3 is TGTGCCAGCAGTTACTCGTCGGGAGGCAATGAGCAGTTCTTC.

This clone came up many times. V gene TRBV7-6 combines with J gene TRBJ1-1; unclear D gene. Trimming removed 2 bases from V and 0 bases from J, with 10 bases in between. The germline V gene has CDR1 SGHVS and CDR2 FNYEAQ. This CDR3 comprises 15 residues. The CDR3 nucleotides read TGTGCCAGCAGCTTATCGGGCCCCATGAACACTGAAGCTTTCTTT. Amino acids: CASSLSGPMNTEAFF.

This clone was seen only a few times. With a much larger clone just one base away, this may be a read error. This sequence joins TRBV27 and TRBJ2-7, with D maybe TRBD2 (5 bases). This CDR3 has 13 amino acids. Germline loops: CDR1 MNHEY, CDR2 SMNVEV (reference sequence). CDR3 protein: CTSGPNPGYEQYF. CDR3 coding DNA: TGTACCAGCGGTCCCAACCCAGGCTACGAGCAGTACTTC.

This clone was observed many times. The rearrangement uses TRBV20-1 and TRBJ2-7, with 11 bases aligning to TRBD2. Germline V gene lookup returns CDR1 DFQATT and CDR2 SNEGSKA (reference sequence). With 6 bases clipped from V and 4 bases from J, the junction kept 8 bases outside the gene matches. This CDR3 has 14 amino acids. CDR3 DNA: TGCAGTGCCCATGCGGGACTAGCGGAGTACGAGCAGTACTTC. It specifies CSAHAGLAEYEQYF.

This clone was found a few times. The rearrangement uses TRBV6-2 or TRBV6-3 and TRBJ2-1; 10 bases agree with TRBD1. CDR1 MNHEY and CDR2 SVGEGT come from the germline V gene. There are 15 residues in the CDR3. Unmatched junction bases numbered 2, after V lost 0 bases and J lost 6 bases. The DNA of the CDR3 is TGTGCCAGCAGTTACTCGGACAGGGGGGGCAATGAGCAGTTCTTC. This translates into CASSYSDRGGNEQFF.

This clone was found many times. The chain recombines TRBV10-1 with TRBJ2-3; 10 bases are shared with TRBD1. The ends lost 4 bases at V and 0 bases at J; junction bases unmatched: 4. This CDR3 region has 16 residues. The germline V gene has CDR1 WNHNN and CDR2 SYGVQD (reference sequence). The CDR3 protein is CASSAGTGVSTDTQYF. CDR3 nucleotides: TGCGCCAGCAGTGCCGGGACAGGGGTTAGCACAGATACGCAGTATTTT.

This clone was observed many times. The V call is TRBV5-4, the J call TRBJ1-2; D remains unclear. Trimming left V 2 bases short and J 7 bases short, with 9 bases between. CDR3 length equals 12 residues. Germline loops: CDR1 SGHNT, CDR2 YYREEE (reference sequence). The CDR3 nucleotides are TGTGCCAGCAGCTTTTCGGTTTCTGGCTACACCTTC. Translation gives CASSFSVSGYTF.

This clone was seen at least ten times. The J gene is TRBJ2-5, the V gene TRBV4-1; D may be TRBD2 (5 bases). The CDR3 is 15 amino acids. CDR1 is MGHRA, CDR2 YSYEKL, per germline. Trimming took 4 bases from V and 3 from J, leaving 15 bases between them. CDR3 bases: TGCGCCAGCAGCCCACAGTTAGGAGGAGAAGAGACCCAGTACTTC. As protein: CASSPQLGGEETQYF.

This clone was observed a few times. V and J are TRBV6-2 or TRBV6-3 and TRBJ2-1; tentative D call: TRBD2 (5 bases). CDR1 and CDR2 from the germline V gene are MNHEY and SVGEGT. V was clipped by 6 bases and J by 12 bases, with 24 bases between them. This CDR3 is 15 amino acids long. CDR3 residues: CASSLMEIGERGQFF. In nucleotides, the CDR3 is TGTGCCAGCAGCCTAATGGAGATCGGGGAGCGTGGGCAGTTCTTC.

This clone was seen many times. CDR3 protein: CAWSVTSLQETQYF. The CDR3 region has the DNA TGTGCCTGGAGTGTGACTAGCTTACAAGAGACCCAGTACTTC. The chain uses TRBV30 and TRBJ2-5, with 7 bases matching TRBD2. J lost 2 bases, V lost 0 bases, and 3 bases had no gene match. This CDR3 is built from 14 residues. Per germline, CDR1 GTSNPN and CDR2 SVGIG (reference sequence).

On this clone itself: One end of the junction is discordant with germline, which a read error may explain. CDR3 loop: CARSLYGDAFLEVALHF. The CDR3 bases are TGTGCCAGAAGTTTATACGGGGACGCGTTTCTCGAGGTGGCCCTCCACTTT. The rearrangement joins TRBV27 to TRBJ1-6, with TRBD1 as a possible D gene (5 bases). Germline values: CDR1 MNHEY, CDR2 SMNVEV (reference sequence). The CDR3 sequence is 17 residues long.

The V gene is TRBV7-9, the J gene TRBJ2-2; D perhaps matches TRBD2 (6 bases). The germline V gene encodes CDR1 SEHNR and CDR2 FQNEAQ (reference sequence). Trimming stripped 3 bases from V and 7 bases from J, with 15 bases between. This CDR3 spans 15 amino acids. CDR3 protein: CASSFGDRESGELFF. The CDR3 bases are TGTGCCAGCAGCTTCGGTGATCGGGAGAGCGGGGAGCTGTTTTTT.

This clone was counted many times. The chain carries TRBV4-1 and TRBJ2-7; 7 nucleotides align to TRBD2. The junction had 8 bases not matched to a gene; V was cut back by 0 bases and J by 3 bases. This CDR3 has 16 residues. Germline CDR1 reads MGHRA; CDR2 reads YSYEKL. CDR3 sequence reads: CASSQEASGLFYEQYF. CDR3 coding DNA: TGCGCCAGCAGCCAAGAGGCTAGCGGACTTTTCTACGAGCAGTACTTC.

This clone was recorded many times. The sample contains more than one DNA sequence encoding this CDR3. The chain combines TRBV30 with TRBJ2-5; D not resolved. The germline CDR1 and CDR2 sequences are GTSNPN and SVGIG (reference sequence). This CDR3 is built from 12 residues. With 0 bases removed from V and 4 bases from J, the gap between germline ends came to 6 bases. DNA for the CDR3: TGTGCCTGGAGTGTATGGGGAGAGACCCAGTACTTC. Translated: CAWSVWGETQYF. The variable domain in full, with the rest retrieved from reference TRBV30 and TRBJ2-5, is SQTIHQWPATLVQPVGSPLSLECTVEGTSNPNLYWYRQAAGRGLQLLFYSVGIGQISSEVPQNLSASRPQDRQFILSSKKLLLSDSGFYLCAWSVWGETQYFGPGTRLLVL.

This clone was recorded a few times. The CDR3 DNA reads as TGTGCCAGCAGTTACCTTACAGAGACCCAGTACTTC. Translating it yields CASSYLTETQYF. The chain recombines TRBV6-2 or TRBV6-3 with TRBJ2-5; D is ambiguous. V was shortened by 2 bases and J by 4 bases, with 5 bases between the two germline ends. This CDR3 has 12 amino acids. Germline CDR1 is MNHEY and CDR2 is SVGEGT.

In this sample, this clone turned up many times. The chain links TRBV12-3 or TRBV12-4 to TRBJ2-1; the match to TRBD2 covers 7 bases. Unmatched junction bases numbered 14, after V lost 8 bases and J lost 4 bases. The CDR3 is made up of 16 amino acids. Written as DNA, the CDR3 is TGTGCCAGCCGTGACCTCAGAAGCGGGACTTACAATGAGCAGTTCTTC. It specifies CASRDLRSGTYNEQFF.

This clone was counted many times. This chain uses TRBV6-2 or TRBV6-3 with TRBJ2-3; 9 nucleotides line up with TRBD2. V dropped 6 bases and J dropped 2; count of bases not matched to a gene: 6. CDR1 is MNHEY, CDR2 SVGEGT, per germline. There are 15 residues in the CDR3. In DNA form, the CDR3 reads TGTGCCAGCAGGTTAGCGGGAGACCTCACAGATACGCAGTATTTT. Translation: CASRLAGDLTDTQYF.

At least ten counts were recorded for this clone. The chain has TRBV30 and TRBJ2-1; D is undetermined. Trimming took 1 base from V and 4 from J, leaving 8 bases between them. Germline CDR1 reads GTSNPN; CDR2 reads SVGIG (reference sequence). The length of the CDR3 is 13 residues. The CDR3 nucleotides are TGTGCCTGGAGTGCGGACCAGTACAATGAGCAGTTCTTC. Protein sequence: CAWSADQYNEQFF.